This TCR beta chain was obtained from a study of long-term antiretroviral therapy in people with HIV (dated by TCRdb to the early 2020s). Regarding the study in general: The earliest samples were collected about a decade before the 2015 WHO recommendation for immediate ART, when ART was typically delayed until CD4 counts fell. A retrospective serial study tested whether ART initiation and durable HIV suppression were associated with changes in peripheral blood TRB repertoire composition and diversity. From 25 to 30 adults with confirmed HIV infection, the cohort provided under 250 cryopreserved PBMC samples, gathered serially across a mean of approximately six years (range 1-12). About 35% of the 30 participants with HIV were female. No cross-contamination during QIAcube processing turned up in test extractions that ran a monoclonal T-cell line alongside more than 30 polyclonal samples. What the study reported, not specific to this receptor: Because pre-ART samples had limited cell numbers, profiling was done on unsorted PBMC rather than on sorted CD4+ and CD8+ T cells. Compared with controls, HIV repertoires had narrower CDR3 length ranges, and the network structure pointed to an antigen-experienced repertoire that shifted only slightly toward naive after ART. Expanded TRB clones identified before ART initiation dominated the repertoire across all time points, though the dominance fluctuated and decreased in many PLHIV after ART. Inferences about post-ART repertoire changes are limited because no data were available on ART adherence, viral resistance or therapy changes. ART initiation was associated with a significant increase in TRB diversity, but diversity stayed significantly below transplant donor controls even after long-term ART. Limited PBMC availability meant only the TCR beta chain was sequenced, without alpha chain pairing. Samples dated from the mid-2000s to the late 2010s, and the ART regimens used may be less effective than current ones.

To note about this clone: Its antigen remains unidentified. There are no base qualities to consult, and no much larger clone falls within one base.

Sequencing of the TRB variable region was done with the immunoSEQ hsTCRB v3.0 assay at survey level resolution. TRB sequencing targeted a depth of roughly 40,000-55,000 T-cell genomes per sample. An Illumina MiSeq with a v3 150-cycle kit was used to sequence the pooled TRB libraries. The original methods were these. Repertoire analysis ran in R within a reproducible Nextflow workflow covering QC, data transformation and analysis. Custom analyses were implemented in LymphoSeq2, an R package for AIRR-Seq data exploration. A few samples yielding fewer than 5000 total TRB sequences were excluded, leaving 150 to 200 analyzed HIV repertoires. Among the 180 to 200 HIV repertoires that were kept, around 59 were collected before ART initiation and roughly 130 were collected after ART initiation. Repertoires were downsampled to 5000 TRB nucleotide sequences, and summary statistics were averaged over 100 downsampling iterations. The analysis kept only TRB sequences whose CDR3 regions were at least seven amino acids long. Diversity was measured with a Shannon entropy-derived clonality score and the Gini coefficient. Repertoire networks linked the top 5000 CDR3 amino acid sequences whenever two sequences differed by an edit distance of one. GLIPH2 predicted antigen specificity groups and MHC restriction for TRB CDR3 amino acid sequences. Known CMV, EBV, HIV or tissue antigen associations were flagged by matching CDR3 amino acid sequences against VDJdb and McPAS-TCR. Pre-ART, post-ART and control groups were compared with Wilcoxon signed-rank tests and Holm-Bonferroni correction. The table was pulled from immuneACCESS by TCRdb, which kept in-frame rearrangements only. Such tables lose some clones; where checked, under half of the loss comes from unresolved V genes, and the rest has no known cause. From that table come the V and J calls and clone size; the DNA was used to work out D and trimming. The sample profile shows around 29,000 clones; roughly 96% of them were found once. The top ten clones comprise less than 9.5% of the sample.

From the cysteine up to the phenylalanine, the CDR3 has a length of 15 residues. Only the CDR3 portion is preserved as DNA: 45 bases, with reading frame beginning at the first base. V sheds 5 bases and J sheds 4 bases, leaving 15 bases between their ends. Reading the germline V gene (reference sequence) gives CDR1 SEHNR and CDR2 FQNEAQ. Participants were included only if at least one PBMC sample before ART initiation and at least two post-ART samples were available. Every participant with HIV received treatment in the United States of America. Before DNA extraction, cryopreserved samples of about 0.9-10 million PBMC were thawed and then washed. At the time of the earliest PBMC sample, participants with HIV were aged between roughly 23 and 60 years. Each participant contributed PBMC samples from 1-4 timepoints before ART initiation and 2-8 timepoints after ART initiation, with a median of 7 samples. Serial HIV viral load, CD4+ T-cell count, ART history and demographic data were obtained for every participant. Genomic DNA was extracted from unsorted PBMC with a Qiagen kit on a QIAcube, with processing performed in batches of 12 samples.

Here the sequenced sample was unsorted PBMCs, taken more than 6 years after starting antiretroviral therapy. Recombination joined TRBV7-9 with TRBJ2-1, with the D call tentatively TRBD1 or TRBD2, each fitting 5 bases. This TCR was sampled from a man aged 25-45 years with HIV. CDR3 region: CASSPTMGVYNEQFF. In nucleotide form, the sequence is TGTGCCAGCAGCCCTACGATGGGGGTTTACAATGAGCAGTTCTTC.